The 26 T cell receptor beta chains given below trace back to one sample, sequenced in a study of CD8 T cells in Susac syndrome. Reverse transcription of roughly 0.5 to 1 ug RNA was performed with random hexamers. MiXCR, run by TCRdb on the immunoSEQ multiplex PCR reads, gives a single entry per CDR3 protein. The sample records approximately 140,000 distinct CDR3 sequences, approximately 95% being singletons. The material sequenced was CD4+ T cells from PBMCs. All receptors come from a human donor with multiple sclerosis.

The genes are TRBV7-2 and TRBJ2-1; 12 bases map to TRBD2. The CDR3 loop spans 12 amino acids. CDR1 and CDR2 (germline): SGHTA, FQGNSA. V shed 5 bases, J shed 15 bases, and the junction held 5 bases outside the gene matches. The CDR3: CASSPSGRARFF. The CDR3 DNA sequence: TGTGCCAGCAGCCCTAGCGGGAGGGCCCGGTTCTTC.

This clonotype was seen only once. The V and J genes are TRBV20-1 and TRBJ2-5, with D perhaps being TRBD1 or TRBD2 (5 bases each). The V gene lost 5 bases and the J gene lost 1 base, with 14 bases spanning the gap. The CDR3 is 14 amino acids. Germline-derived CDR1 and CDR2 are DFQATT and SNEGSKA (reference sequence). The CDR3 bases are TGCAGTGCTCAGGCGCTTGGGACCCAAGAGACCCAGTACTTC. It specifies CSAQALGTQETQYF.

This chain links TRBV21-1 with TRBJ2-5; TRBD2, the D gene given by the table, was not confirmed from the DNA. TRBV21-1 is given as a pseudogene. This CDR3 has 15 residues. The CDR3, as DNA: TGTGCCAGCAGCAAAAGGCAGGGCCGCCGAGAGACCCAGTACTTC. It specifies CASSKRQGRRETQYF.

Here the CDR3 reads CASSYSERLNEQFF. The CDR3 DNA reads as TGTGCCAGCAGTTACTCGGAGCGGCTGAATGAGCAGTTCTTC. This chain links TRBV6-5 with TRBJ2-1; weak D call: TRBD2 (5 bases). The CDR3 sequence is 14 residues long. In germline, CDR1 is MNHEY, CDR2 SVGAGI. V was cut by 0 bases and J by 7 bases, with 10 bases left in between.

This clonotype appeared a single time. The chain carries TRBV5-6 and TRBJ2-5, with 7 bases lining up with TRBD1. The J segment lost 3 bases and the V segment lost 5 bases, leaving 10 bases of the junction unmatched. The CDR3 runs to 15 residues. Per germline, CDR1 SGHDT and CDR2 YYEEEE. The CDR3 nucleotides read TGTGCCAGCAGTGCACCCGGGACAGCTAAAGAGACCCAGTACTTC. This sequence encodes CASSAPGTAKETQYF.

V is TRBV13 and J is TRBJ2-7, with 13 bases that match TRBD2. Trimming removed 2 bases from V and 3 bases from J; junction bases left unmatched: 19. CDR1 is PRHDT and CDR2 is FYEKMQ in the germline V gene (reference sequence). The CDR3 spans 21 residues. The CDR3 sequence: CASSLLRARGTSGKLGYEQYF. The CDR3 DNA reads TGTGCCAGCAGCTTATTAAGGGCCCGAGGGACTAGCGGGAAATTGGGCTACGAGCAGTACTTC.

V is TRBV18 and J is TRBJ1-1; a weak D match, TRBD1 (5 bases). This CDR3 region has 12 residues. The V end was cut by 2 bases, the J end by 10 bases, with 11 bases between. CDR1 and CDR2 (germline): KGHSH, LQKENI. The CDR3 spells CASSPRQGGAFF. In DNA form, the CDR3 reads TGTGCCAGCTCACCAAGGCAGGGAGGAGCTTTCTTT.

The V gene is TRBV4-1, the J gene TRBJ2-7; 11 bases line up with TRBD2. The CDR3 totals 17 residues. Germline trimming cut 0 bases from V and 4 bases from J; bases unmatched to any gene: 8. Germline V CDR1 and CDR2: MGHRA, YSYEKL. The CDR3 loop is CASSQDYGTSGIYEQYF. DNA of the CDR3: TGCGCCAGCAGCCAAGATTACGGGACTAGCGGAATTTACGAGCAGTACTTC.

This rearrangement joins TRBV20-1 to TRBJ2-2; no clear D. The CDR3 consists of 13 residues. The V and J ends lost 6 bases and 7 bases respectively, with 15 bases between them. Germline V lookup: CDR1 DFQATT, CDR2 SNEGSKA (reference sequence). CDR3 region: CSALNAVSGELFF. CDR3 coding DNA: TGCAGTGCGCTCAACGCGGTTAGCGGGGAGCTGTTTTTT.

V usage is TRBV29-1 and J usage is TRBJ1-2, with 7 positions matching TRBD1. With V trimmed by 7 bases and J by 5 bases, 16 bases remained unmatched. Germline-derived CDR1 and CDR2 are SQVTM and ANQGSEA. CDR3 length equals 15 residues. The CDR3 DNA is TGCAGCGCCGAGAGGCCGGCAGGGGGATGGTATGGCTACACCTTC. It is translated as CSAERPAGGWYGYTF.

The V gene is TRBV7-2, the J gene TRBJ2-1, with 12 bases lining up with TRBD2. V lost 7 bases and J lost 2; bases outside the gene matches: 3. This CDR3 contains 15 residues. The germline gives CDR1 SGHTA, CDR2 FQGNSA. The CDR3: CASTPSGGAYNEQFF. The CDR3 nucleotides read TGTGCCAGCACCCCTAGCGGGGGGGCCTACAATGAGCAGTTCTTC. The whole variable domain, remainder taken from reference TRBV7-2 and TRBJ2-1, is GAGVSQSPSNKVTEKGKDVELRCDPISGHTALYWYRQSLGQGLEFLIYFQGNSAPDKSGLPSDRFSAERTGGSVSTLTIQRTQQEDSAVYLCASTPSGGAYNEQFFGPGTRLTVL.

The chain has TRBV4-1 and TRBJ1-5; D possibly corresponds to TRBD1 (6 bases). CDR1 is MGHRA and CDR2 is YSYEKL in the germline V gene. The CDR3 covers 17 residues. V lost 5 bases and J 7 bases, leaving 24 bases between the germline ends. CDR3 protein: CASSSAVRGGREQPQHF. For the CDR3, the DNA is TGCGCCAGCAGCTCCGCGGTCAGGGGTGGGAGAGAACAGCCCCAGCATTTT.

The V gene is TRBV6-5, the J gene TRBJ2-7; D is uncertain. CDR3 length equals 14 residues. V lost 5 bases and J 0 bases, leaving 11 bases between the germline ends. CDR1 and CDR2 (germline): MNHEY, SVGAGI. The CDR3 nucleotides read TGTGCCAGCAGTGCTACTCGGAGCTCCTACGAGCAGTACTTC. This gives the protein CASSATRSSYEQYF.

J is TRBJ2-4 and V is TRBV6-5; 9 positions agree with TRBD1. The trim removed 6 bases at V and 9 bases at J, leaving 3 bases unmatched. The CDR3 extends over 12 amino acids. In germline, CDR1 is MNHEY, CDR2 SVGAGI. Written as DNA, the CDR3 is TGTGCCAGCAGGGACAGGGGAAGCATTCAGTACTTC. Encoded protein: CASRDRGSIQYF.

This clonotype was seen once. The chain uses TRBV7-3 and TRBJ1-6; D is possibly TRBD1 (6 bases). Per the germline V gene, CDR1 is SGHTA and CDR2 is FQGTGA. This CDR3 contains 14 residues. V lost 2 bases, J lost 7 bases, and 9 bases lay in between. This chain's CDR3 is CASSLSQGNSPLHF. DNA for the CDR3: TGTGCCAGCAGCTTATCGCAGGGGAATTCACCCCTCCACTTT.

The DNA of the CDR3 is TGCAGTGCTAGCCGGGCAGAGAACACTGAAGCTTTCTTT. It codes for CSASRAENTEAFF. The chain combines TRBV20-1 with TRBJ1-1; D unclear. The CDR3 covers 13 residues. The germline CDR1 and CDR2 sequences are DFQATT and SNEGSKA (reference sequence). V gave up 3 bases and J gave up 1 base, with 9 bases separating them.

The genes are TRBV20-1 and TRBJ2-5; the D gene is possibly TRBD1 (6 bases). Germline V gene sequence: CDR1 DFQATT, CDR2 SNEGSKA (reference sequence). The germline V and J ends were trimmed by 5 bases and 2 bases, with 12 bases remaining between them. The CDR3 has 13 residues. The CDR3 coding sequence is TGCAGTGCTGACCGGGACACTCAAGAGACCCAGTACTTC. It translates to CSADRDTQETQYF.

CDR3 bases: TGTGCCAGCAGCCTCGGGACAGGGTCTGGGGCCAACGTCCTGACTTTC. Its translation is CASSLGTGSGANVLTF. The V gene is TRBV12-3 or TRBV12-4, the J gene TRBJ2-6; 9 bases fit TRBD1. The CDR3 length is 16 residues. V shed 6 bases and J 1 base; nucleotides not matched to a gene: 4.

Regarding this clonotype: One junction end does not reproduce the germline sequence, and a read error may be involved. This chain connects TRBV12-3 or TRBV12-4 to TRBJ2-5; 9 bases map to TRBD2. The CDR3 extends over 14 amino acids. The CDR3 sequence is CASSLAGASETQYF. CDR3 sequence (DNA): TGTGCCAGCAGCTTAGCGGGAGCAAGTGAGACCCAGTACTTC.

This clonotype has just one count. The chain recombines TRBV12-3 or TRBV12-4 with TRBJ2-1; possibly TRBD2 for D (5 bases). The V end was cut by 3 bases, the J end by 1 base, with 10 bases between. The CDR3 sequence is 15 residues long. In DNA form, the CDR3 reads TGTGCCAGCAGTTTTGGGGAGTCTTCCTACAATGAGCAGTTCTTC. Protein: CASSFGESSYNEQFF.

The chain combines TRBV12-3 or TRBV12-4 with TRBJ2-1, with a tentative D call TRBD1 (5 bases). V lost 6 bases to trimming and J lost 8 bases, with 17 bases between them. The CDR3 covers 14 residues. In DNA, the CDR3 is TGTGCCAGCAGCCGACAGACTTACAATGATGAGCAGTTCTTC. Translating it yields CASSRQTYNDEQFF.

This chain joins TRBV9 and TRBJ1-2; TRBD1 is a possible D gene (5 bases). The germline CDR1 and CDR2 sequences are SGDLS and YYNGEE. The V end was cut by 4 bases, the J end by 3 bases, with 13 bases between. The CDR3 length is 14 residues. CDR3 DNA sequence: TGTGCCAGCAGCCCTGGGGGAAGGGACTATGGCTACACCTTC. Its translation is CASSPGGRDYGYTF.

The rearrangement uses TRBV27 and TRBJ2-4; 7 nucleotides agree with TRBD2. V shed 2 bases, J shed 8 bases, and the junction held 6 bases outside the gene matches. Germline-derived CDR1 and CDR2 are MNHEY and SMNVEV (reference sequence). The CDR3 covers 14 residues. CDR3 amino acids: CASSLIPRGDIQYF. CDR3 sequence (DNA): TGTGCCAGCAGTTTAATACCACGGGGGGACATTCAGTACTTC.

The CDR3 DNA is TGCAGTGCTAGAGGGGGACAGTCGACCTATGGCTACACCTTC. Its translation is CSARGGQSTYGYTF. The V gene is TRBV20-1, the J gene TRBJ1-2; TRBD1 matches at 7 bases. Trimming at V came to 1 base and at J to 4 bases, leaving 6 bases not matched to a gene. Germline CDR1 and CDR2: DFQATT and SNEGSKA (reference sequence). The CDR3 is 14 residues long.

The chain recombines TRBV3-1 with TRBJ2-4; D is ambiguous. The germline CDR1 and CDR2 sequences are LGHDT and YNNKEL (reference sequence). This CDR3 contains 14 residues. Trimming removed 3 bases from V and 0 bases from J, with 6 bases in between. The CDR3: CASSHMVAKNIQYF. DNA of the CDR3: TGTGCCAGCAGCCACATGGTAGCCAAAAACATTCAGTACTTC.

V and J are TRBV3-1 and TRBJ2-1; 7 bases align to TRBD1. J lost 10 bases, V lost 4 bases, and 4 bases had no gene match. Germline V gene data show CDR1 as LGHDT and CDR2 as YNNKEL (reference sequence). CDR3 length: 12 amino acids. The CDR3 loop is CASSLTGEEQFF. In DNA form, the CDR3 reads TGTGCCAGCAGCCTCACAGGGGAGGAGCAGTTCTTC.